One T cell receptor (beta chain) is described in this entry. The CDR3 loop spans 13 amino acids. The trim removed 6 bases at V and 4 bases at J, leaving 4 bases unmatched. Germline CDR1 MDHEN, CDR2 SYDVKM. This specimen comes from a study of blood T cell repertoires in COVID-19. Original analysis: From reference gene primer amplification, estimates of nucleated cell counts were derived. Some clones are missing from TCRdb's copy, which holds only in-frame ones; the method was immunoSEQ multiplex PCR. The V and J calls and clone size come from that table; D and trimming were worked out from the DNA. The repertoire includes 240,000 or so clones, 86% of them detected once, and approximately 6.2% sits in the top ten.

This receptor was taken from a man in his 60s with acute or convalescent COVID-19. Sequencing used peripheral blood. The chain combines TRBV28 with TRBJ2-5, with 8 bases matching TRBD1. Here the CDR3 DNA reads TGTGCCAGCAGGGACAGGGTGTTAGAGACCCAGTACTTC. Protein product: CASRDRVLETQYF.